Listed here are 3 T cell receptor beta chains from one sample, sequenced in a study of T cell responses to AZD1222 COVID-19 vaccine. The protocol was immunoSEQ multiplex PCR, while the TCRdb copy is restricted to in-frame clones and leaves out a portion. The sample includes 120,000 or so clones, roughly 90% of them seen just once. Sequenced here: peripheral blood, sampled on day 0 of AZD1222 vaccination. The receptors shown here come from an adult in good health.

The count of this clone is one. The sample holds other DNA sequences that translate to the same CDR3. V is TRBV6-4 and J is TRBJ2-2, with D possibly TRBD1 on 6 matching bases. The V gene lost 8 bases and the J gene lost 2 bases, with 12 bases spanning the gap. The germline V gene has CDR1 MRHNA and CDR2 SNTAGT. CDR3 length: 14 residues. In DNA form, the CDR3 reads TGTGCCAGCGGGACATCAGCTAACACCGGGGAGCTGTTTTTT. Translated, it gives CASGTSANTGELFF.

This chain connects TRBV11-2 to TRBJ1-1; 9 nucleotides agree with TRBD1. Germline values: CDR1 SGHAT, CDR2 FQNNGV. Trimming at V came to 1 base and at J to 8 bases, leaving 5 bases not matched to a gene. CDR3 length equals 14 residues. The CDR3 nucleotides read TGTGCCAGCAGCTTAGTAGGGGGGACAGGGGAAGCTTTCTTT. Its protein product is CASSLVGGTGEAFF.

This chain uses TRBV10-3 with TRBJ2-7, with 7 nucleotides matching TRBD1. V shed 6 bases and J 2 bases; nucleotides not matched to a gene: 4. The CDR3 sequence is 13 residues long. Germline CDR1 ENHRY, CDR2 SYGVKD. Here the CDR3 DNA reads TGTGCCATCAGACAGGGGTCCACCTACGAGCAGTACTTC. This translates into CAIRQGSTYEQYF.